This passage covers 26 T cell receptor beta chains from one sample sequenced in a study of T cell responses to AZD1222 COVID-19 vaccine. Generated by immunoSEQ multiplex PCR, the TCRdb table keeps only in-frame clones and is missing some. The repertoire includes fewer than 120,000 clones, about 90% of them detected once, and approximately 15% sits in the top ten. This material consisted of peripheral blood, taken 28 days after the second AZD1222 dose. These TCRs come from an adult who received the AZD1222 COVID-19 vaccine.

The chain recombines TRBV5-1 with TRBJ1-4, with 10 bases lining up with TRBD1. Per germline, CDR1 SGHRS and CDR2 YFSETQ. The CDR3 has 18 residues. Losses at the gene ends were 0 bases for V and 4 bases for J; bases not matched to a gene: 9. The chain's CDR3 is CASSLAATGGFGNEKLFF. CDR3 nucleotides: TGCGCCAGCAGCTTGGCCGCGACAGGGGGCTTTGGTAATGAAAAACTGTTTTTT.

CDR3 DNA: TGTGCCAGCAGTCCACAAGAGACCCAGTACTTC. This codes for CASSPQETQYF. The chain joins TRBV6-2 or TRBV6-3 to TRBJ2-5, with D unclear. Germline V gene lookup returns CDR1 MNHEY and CDR2 SVGEGT. This CDR3 has 11 amino acids. Trimming removed 5 bases from V and 2 bases from J, with 3 bases in between.

The chain has TRBV27 and TRBJ1-1; maybe TRBD1 (6 bases). Germline loops: CDR1 MNHEY, CDR2 SMNVEV (reference sequence). Trimming removed 8 bases from V and 1 base from J, with 14 bases in between. CDR3 size: 14 residues. The CDR3: CASGTQGTNTEAFF. The CDR3 DNA reads TGTGCCAGCGGAACCCAGGGGACGAACACTGAAGCTTTCTTT.

This clone has just one count. The J gene is TRBJ2-1, the V gene TRBV18; 15 positions agree with TRBD2. CDR1 and CDR2 from the germline V gene are KGHSH and LQKENI. The CDR3 sequence is 14 residues long. V lost 9 bases to trimming and J lost 8 bases; unmatched junction nucleotides: 5. The DNA of the CDR3 is TGTGCCAGTTCCGGACTAGCGGGAGGGGATGAGCAGTTCTTC. It codes for CASSGLAGGDEQFF.

This clone appeared once. This chain joins TRBV5-4 and TRBJ1-4, with TRBD1 identical over 9 bases. After removal of 4 bases from V and 0 bases from J, the junction contained 4 bases not matched to a gene. Germline-derived CDR1 and CDR2 are SGHNT and YYREEE (reference sequence). The CDR3 is 16 residues long. DNA for the CDR3: TGTGCCAGCAGCCCGGACAGGGGATCAACTAATGAAAAACTGTTTTTT. Encoded protein: CASSPDRGSTNEKLFF.

V gene TRBV3-1 (or the pseudogene TRBV3-2) combines with J gene TRBJ2-7, with D possibly TRBD1 on 5 matching bases. The CDR3 extends over 12 amino acids. Looked up from germline, CDR1 is LGHDT and CDR2 is YNNKEL (reference sequence). Trimming removed 6 bases at V and 4 bases at J, with 10 bases between. This CDR3 reads CASSTGFYEQYF. CDR3 nucleotides: TGTGCCAGCAGTACAGGTTTTTACGAGCAGTACTTC.

The chain uses TRBV19 and TRBJ1-2, with D uncertain. With 3 bases removed from V and 3 bases from J, the gap between germline ends came to 14 bases. This CDR3 contains 15 residues. The germline V gene has CDR1 LNHDA and CDR2 SQIVND (reference sequence). The CDR3 DNA sequence: TGTGCCAGTAGTATGGAGGGCGGGAGAGACTATGGCTACACCTTC. Translating it yields CASSMEGGRDYGYTF.

The chain recombines TRBV2 with TRBJ2-5; D unresolved. The CDR3 totals 12 residues. Trimming took off 10 bases at V and 5 bases at J, with 14 bases between the two ends. Looked up from germline, CDR1 is SNHLY and CDR2 is FYNNEI. For the CDR3, the DNA is TGTGCCACCTCGAGGTCGGATGAGACCCAGTACTTC. Translation: CATSRSDETQYF.

J is TRBJ2-3 and V is TRBV9; 10 bases map to TRBD2. Looked up from germline, CDR1 is SGDLS and CDR2 is YYNGEE. CDR3 size: 17 residues. The trim removed 0 bases at V and 2 bases at J, leaving 6 bases unmatched. The CDR3 region has the DNA TGTGCCAGCAGCGTAGATCCAGCGGGGGGGATCACAGATACGCAGTATTTT. Its translation: CASSVDPAGGITDTQYF.

The rearrangement joins TRBV5-1 to TRBJ2-1, with D possibly matching TRBD1 (5 bases). The CDR3 has 17 amino acids. CDR1 is SGHRS, CDR2 YFSETQ, per germline. V lost 3 bases to trimming and J lost 0 bases, with 16 bases between them. The CDR3 bases are TGCGCCAGCAGCTGGTTCCGACAGACGAGCTCCTACAATGAGCAGTTCTTC. This codes for CASSWFRQTSSYNEQFF.

This clone turned up a few times. V and J are TRBV9 and TRBJ1-2; D gene uncertain. The CDR3 is 15 amino acids. The germline V gene has CDR1 SGDLS and CDR2 YYNGEE. The V and J ends lost 3 bases and 4 bases respectively, with 16 bases between them. The DNA of the CDR3 is TGTGCCAGCAGCGCCCCCCATGGCAGTTCCTATGGCTACACCTTC. Translating gives CASSAPHGSSYGYTF.

The rearrangement links TRBV11-3 to TRBJ1-2; D is possibly TRBD1 (6 bases). With 8 bases removed from V and 4 bases from J, the gap between germline ends came to 14 bases. Germline assignment: CDR1 SGHNT and CDR2 YENEEA. The CDR3 length is 13 residues. Here the CDR3 reads CASFGGSGYGYTF. The CDR3 coding sequence is TGTGCCAGCTTCGGGGGCTCGGGCTATGGCTACACCTTC.

The chain uses TRBV19 and TRBJ1-1; TRBD1 matches 10 bases. Germline V gene sequence: CDR1 LNHDA, CDR2 SQIVND (reference sequence). V shed 11 bases, J shed 11 bases, and the junction held 20 bases outside the gene matches. The CDR3 length is 15 residues. The CDR3 sequence: CAASSLDRGIFEAFF. The CDR3 region has the DNA TGTGCCGCCAGTAGCCTGGACAGGGGGATTTTTGAGGCTTTCTTT.

This chain joins TRBV30 and TRBJ2-3, with D perhaps TRBD2 (6 bases). V was trimmed by 0 bases and J by 0 bases, leaving 13 bases between them. This CDR3 is 16 amino acids long. The germline CDR1 and CDR2 sequences are GTSNPN and SVGIG (reference sequence). CDR3 sequence: CAWSVLGGVSTDTQYF. CDR3 sequence (DNA): TGTGCCTGGAGTGTACTAGGCGGGGTCAGCACAGATACGCAGTATTTT.

V and J are TRBV19 and TRBJ2-7; 9 nucleotides agree with TRBD2. The CDR3 has 17 amino acids. Germline values: CDR1 LNHDA, CDR2 SQIVND (reference sequence). The V gene end was trimmed by 1 base and the J gene end by 2 bases; junction bases not matched to a gene: 9. CDR3 DNA sequence: TGTGCCAGTAGTATAGTTAGCGGGGGCTCCGCTCCCTACGAGCAGTACTTC. It translates to CASSIVSGGSAPYEQYF. The full variable domain, its missing parts supplied by reference TRBV19 and TRBJ2-7, is DGGITQSPKYLFRKEGQNVTLSCEQNLNHDAMYWYRQDPGQGLRLIYYSQIVNDFQKGDIAEGYSVSREKKESFPLTVTSAQKNPTAFYLCASSIVSGGSAPYEQYFGPGTRLTVT.

The chain recombines TRBV4-1 with TRBJ2-5; unclear D gene. The V end was cut by 1 base, the J end by 1 base, with 10 bases between. CDR1 and CDR2 from the germline V gene are MGHRA and YSYEKL. This CDR3 spans 15 amino acids. The CDR3 region has the DNA TGCGCCAGCAGCCAAGTTTACAACATCCAAGAGACCCAGTACTTC. This gives the protein CASSQVYNIQETQYF.

This clone was detected only once. The rearrangement uses TRBV5-4 and TRBJ1-2; possibly TRBD1 for D (6 bases). The length of the CDR3 is 13 residues. V shed 5 bases and J shed 4 bases, with 12 bases lying between them. CDR1 and CDR2 (germline): SGHNT, YYREEE (reference sequence). CDR3 bases: TGTGCCAGCAGGATACAGGGTGGCTATGGCTACACCTTC. This sequence encodes CASRIQGGYGYTF.

This chain uses TRBV7-9 with TRBJ2-1; D is perhaps TRBD1 (6 bases). The germline CDR1 and CDR2 sequences are SEHNR and FQNEAQ (reference sequence). The CDR3 sequence is 16 residues long. Trimming took 1 base from V and 6 from J, leaving 16 bases between them. In nucleotides, the CDR3 is TGTGCCAGCAGCTTAGAACTCAGGGGCTCCCCCAATGAGCAGTTCTTC. It is translated as CASSLELRGSPNEQFF.

The chain uses TRBV5-1 and TRBJ2-7; D unclear. Germline V gene data show CDR1 as SGHRS and CDR2 as YFSETQ. The V gene lost 0 bases and the J gene lost 4 bases, with 2 bases spanning the gap. This CDR3 is 11 amino acids long. The CDR3 loop reads CASSLGYEQYF. CDR3 bases: TGCGCCAGCAGCTTGGGATACGAGCAGTACTTC.

The rearrangement joins TRBV11-3 to TRBJ2-1, with D perhaps TRBD2 (5 bases). V was cut by 5 bases and J by 5 bases, with 13 bases left in between. The germline gives CDR1 SGHNT, CDR2 YENEEA. The CDR3 is 14 amino acids. CDR3 sequence: CASSLAEYNNEQFF. The CDR3 DNA sequence: TGTGCCAGCAGCCTAGCCGAATATAACAATGAGCAGTTCTTC.

This clone was found once. The chain links TRBV14 to TRBJ2-3; D is unclear. Germline loops: CDR1 SGHDN, CDR2 FVKESK. The CDR3 length is 13 residues. V gave up 0 bases and J gave up 3 bases, with 4 bases separating them. CDR3 DNA sequence: TGTGCCAGCAGCCAAGATCCGACAGATACGCAGTATTTT. This encodes CASSQDPTDTQYF.

This chain connects TRBV19 to TRBJ2-1; D is undetermined. V was shortened by 1 base and J by 0 bases, with 16 bases between the two germline ends. Germline CDR1 reads LNHDA; CDR2 reads SQIVND (reference sequence). The CDR3 length is 18 residues. CDR3: CASSIVPRTQPSYNEQFF. The CDR3 DNA is TGTGCCAGTAGTATAGTTCCCCGGACCCAGCCCTCCTACAATGAGCAGTTCTTC.

This chain connects TRBV6-5 to TRBJ1-5, with TRBD1 identical over 7 bases. The CDR3 is 14 amino acids. V gave up 10 bases and J gave up 4 bases; unmatched junction bases: 10. In germline, CDR1 is MNHEY, CDR2 SVGAGI. The CDR3 nucleotides are TGTGCCACGGGGGGCGGACAGGATAATCAGCCCCAGCATTTT. Its protein is CATGGGQDNQPQHF.

The chain employs TRBV7-6 and TRBJ1-1; 7 bases are a match to TRBD1. Germline values: CDR1 SGHVS, CDR2 FNYEAQ. This CDR3 comprises 15 residues. V trimming: 1 base; J trimming: 3 bases; junction bases outside the gene matches: 5. The CDR3 nucleotides are TGTGCCAGCAGCTTAGGACAGGGAGGGGACACTGAAGCTTTCTTT. Its translation is CASSLGQGGDTEAFF.

The gene calls are TRBV2 and TRBJ1-2; possibly TRBD1 for D (5 bases). Germline lookup yields CDR1 SNHLY and CDR2 FYNNEI. This CDR3 spans 14 amino acids. V gave up 5 bases and J gave up 4 bases, with 14 bases separating them. For the CDR3, the DNA is TGTGCCAGCAGTTGGGACCGGACTACCTATGGCTACACCTTC. Amino acid sequence: CASSWDRTTYGYTF.

This chain links TRBV7-9 with TRBJ2-3; no firm D call. V was trimmed by 5 bases and J by 6 bases, leaving 15 bases between them. Germline assignment: CDR1 SEHNR and CDR2 FQNEAQ (reference sequence). This CDR3 spans 14 amino acids. CDR3 sequence: CASSPSEKWDTQYF. The CDR3 nucleotides read TGTGCCAGCAGCCCCTCCGAAAAATGGGATACGCAGTATTTT.